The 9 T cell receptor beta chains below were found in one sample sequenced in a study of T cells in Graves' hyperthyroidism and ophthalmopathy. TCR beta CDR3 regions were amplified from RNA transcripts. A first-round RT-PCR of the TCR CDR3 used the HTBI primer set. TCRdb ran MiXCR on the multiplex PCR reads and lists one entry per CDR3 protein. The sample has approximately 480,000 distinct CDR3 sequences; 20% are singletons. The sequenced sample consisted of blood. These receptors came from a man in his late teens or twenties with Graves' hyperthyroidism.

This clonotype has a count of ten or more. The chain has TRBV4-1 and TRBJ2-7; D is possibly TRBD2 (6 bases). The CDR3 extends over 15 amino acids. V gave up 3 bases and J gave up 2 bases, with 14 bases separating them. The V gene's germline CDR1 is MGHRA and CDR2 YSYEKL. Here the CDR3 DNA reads TGCGCCAGCAGCCACCGAGGAGGGCTCACCTACGAGCAGTACTTC. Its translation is CASSHRGGLTYEQYF.

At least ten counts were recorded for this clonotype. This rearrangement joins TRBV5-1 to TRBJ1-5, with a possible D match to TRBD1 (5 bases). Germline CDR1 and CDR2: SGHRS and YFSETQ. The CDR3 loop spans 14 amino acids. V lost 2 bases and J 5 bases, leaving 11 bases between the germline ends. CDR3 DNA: TGCGCCAGCAGCTTCGACAGCGGAGATCAGCCCCAGCATTTT. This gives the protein CASSFDSGDQPQHF.

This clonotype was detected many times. The CDR3 nucleotides are TGTGCCAGCAGTTCTAATGACAGGGGGAGCGGCTACACCTTC. Translated, it gives CASSSNDRGSGYTF. The chain joins TRBV28 to TRBJ1-2; TRBD1 matches at 9 bases. Trimming cost V 4 bases and J 8 bases; bases outside gene matches: 8. Germline loops: CDR1 MDHEN, CDR2 SYDVKM. The CDR3 length is 14 residues.

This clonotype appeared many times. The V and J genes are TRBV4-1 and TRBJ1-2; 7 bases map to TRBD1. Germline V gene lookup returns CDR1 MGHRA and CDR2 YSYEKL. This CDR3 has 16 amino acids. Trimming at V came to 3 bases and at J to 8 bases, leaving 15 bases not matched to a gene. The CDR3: CASSHEVTSGTEGYTF. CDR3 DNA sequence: TGCGCCAGCAGCCATGAAGTCACCTCCGGGACAGAAGGCTACACCTTC.

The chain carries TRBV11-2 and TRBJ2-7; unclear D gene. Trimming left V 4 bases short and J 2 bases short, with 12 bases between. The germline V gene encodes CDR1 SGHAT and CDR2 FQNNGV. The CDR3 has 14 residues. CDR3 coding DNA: TGTGCCAGCAGCTCCCCGGTAGGGACCTACGAGCAGTACTTC. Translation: CASSSPVGTYEQYF.

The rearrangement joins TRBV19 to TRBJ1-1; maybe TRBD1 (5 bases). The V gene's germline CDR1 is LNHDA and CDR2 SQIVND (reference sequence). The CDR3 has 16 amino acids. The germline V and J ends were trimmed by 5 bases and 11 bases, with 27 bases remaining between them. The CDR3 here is CASSPLQSVGGGWAFF. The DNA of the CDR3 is TGTGCCAGTAGTCCGCTCCAATCAGTGGGGGGAGGATGGGCTTTCTTT.

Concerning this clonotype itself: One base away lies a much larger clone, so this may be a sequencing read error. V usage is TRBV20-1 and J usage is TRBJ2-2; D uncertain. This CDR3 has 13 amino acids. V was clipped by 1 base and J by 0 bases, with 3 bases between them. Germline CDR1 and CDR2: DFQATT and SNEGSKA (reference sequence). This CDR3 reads CSARGPNTGELFF. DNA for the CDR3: TGCAGTGCTAGAGGGCCGAACACCGGGGAGCTGTTTTTT.

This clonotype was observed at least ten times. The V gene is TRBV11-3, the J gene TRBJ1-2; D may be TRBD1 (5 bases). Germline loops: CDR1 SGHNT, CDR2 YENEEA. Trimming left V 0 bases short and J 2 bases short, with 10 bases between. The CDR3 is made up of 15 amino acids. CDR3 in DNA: TGTGCCAGCAGCTTAGATGGAGGGGAGAACTATGGCTACACCTTC. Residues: CASSLDGGENYGYTF.

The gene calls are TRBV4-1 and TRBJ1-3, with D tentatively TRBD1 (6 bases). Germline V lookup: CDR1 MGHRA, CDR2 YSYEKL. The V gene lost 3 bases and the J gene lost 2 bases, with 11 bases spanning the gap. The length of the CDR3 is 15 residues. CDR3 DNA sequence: TGCGCCAGCAGCCACCTACAGGGAGCTGGAAACACCATATATTTT. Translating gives CASSHLQGAGNTIYF.